This T cell receptor (beta chain) was obtained from a study of blood T cell repertoires in COVID-19. On the study more broadly: Sites across the United States, Italy and Spain contributed samples from acute and convalescent COVID-19. PBMCs, B-cell-depleted T cells, or T cells were the source of the cDNA or gDNA that made up the material.

Original processing notes: Cell counts per sample came from amplifying reference gene primers. TCRdb's copy holds only in-frame clones and misses some; the assay was immunoSEQ multiplex PCR. For V, J and clone size, that table is used; D and trimming come from the DNA. This table holds some 180,000 clones, about 70% found once. Trimming at V came to 4 bases and at J to 7 bases, leaving 4 bases not matched to a gene. Germline loops: CDR1 MDHEN, CDR2 SYDVKM. The CDR3 consists of 13 residues. The source of this sequence is a woman aged 45-65 years with active or convalescent COVID-19. The chain couples TRBV28 to TRBJ1-2, with 9 bases identical to TRBD1. The sample was peripheral blood. CDR3 loop: CASSSGQGFGYTF. The CDR3 coding sequence is TGTGCCAGCAGTTCGGGACAGGGTTTTGGCTACACCTTC.